This T cell receptor beta chain is drawn from a study of Ad26.COV2.S vaccination and SARS-CoV-2 variants. Measured with immunoSEQ multiplex PCR; TCRdb has only the in-frame clones, and not every one. The repertoire holds 350,000 to 500,000 clones, with more than 75% as singletons. Indicated treatment: over 15 received Ad26.COV2.S at low or high dose, single or two shots; five or six received placebo; per-sample allocation not given. The samples were gathered on day 63 after the first injection of vaccine or placebo. An Ad26 vector expressing Wuhan-strain SARS-CoV-2 spike constituted the vaccine. V lost 2 bases and J lost 3; bases outside the gene matches: 3. Germline-derived CDR1 and CDR2 are LGHDT and YNNKEL (reference sequence). This CDR3 has 14 residues.

The TCR comes from a person aged 18 to 59 who received the Ad26.COV2.S COVID-19 vaccine or a placebo. The sequencing here drew on peripheral blood, taken in a trial of Ad26.COV2.S vaccine versus placebo. The chain has TRBV3-1 (or the pseudogene TRBV3-2) and TRBJ2-5; TRBD2 aligns across 7 bases. The CDR3 here is CASSQTSAKETQYF. Written as DNA, the CDR3 is TGTGCCAGCAGCCAAACTAGCGCAAAAGAGACCCAGTACTTC.